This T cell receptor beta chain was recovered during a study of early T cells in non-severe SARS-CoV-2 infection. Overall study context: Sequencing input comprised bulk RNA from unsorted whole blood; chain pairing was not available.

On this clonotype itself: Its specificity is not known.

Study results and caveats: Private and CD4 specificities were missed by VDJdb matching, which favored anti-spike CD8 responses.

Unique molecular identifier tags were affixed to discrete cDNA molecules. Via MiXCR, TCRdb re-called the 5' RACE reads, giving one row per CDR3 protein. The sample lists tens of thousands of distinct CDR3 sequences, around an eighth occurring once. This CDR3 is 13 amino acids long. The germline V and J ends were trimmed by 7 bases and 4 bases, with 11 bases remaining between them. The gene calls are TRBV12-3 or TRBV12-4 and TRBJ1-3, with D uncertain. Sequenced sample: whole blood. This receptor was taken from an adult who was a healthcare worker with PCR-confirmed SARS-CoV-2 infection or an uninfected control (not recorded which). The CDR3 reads CASTPAPGNTIYF. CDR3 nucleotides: TGTGCCAGCACCCCCGCCCCCGGAAACACCATATATTTT.